This TCR beta chain was retrieved from a study of cytomegalovirus exposure and HLA in healthy donors. Notes on the study in general: The study assumed roughly uniform donor sequencing depth for presence/absence analyses. A later analysis reported that several of the most significant clusters appeared to be linked to common viral pathogens, among them Epstein-Barr virus.

Use of 60 Vbeta and 13 Jbeta primers characterized the PCR. Sequencing used immunoSEQ multiplex PCR; TCRdb keeps in-frame clones, though not all of them. The sample records over 95,000 clones, under 85% being singletons. This clone has a single count. Its antigen is still unknown. Other DNA sequences in this specimen translate into the identical CDR3. Trimming left V 4 bases short and J 0 bases short, with 12 bases between. This CDR3 is 16 amino acids long. CDR1 is SGHAT and CDR2 is FQNNGV in the germline V gene. V gene TRBV11-2 combines with J gene TRBJ2-2, with D possibly TRBD1 on 6 matching bases. Sequenced input: PBMCs. The clonotype comes from a man in his forties in good health and CMV-seropositive. The CDR3 coding sequence is TGTGCCAGCAGCTCCTCTGGGGGCGCGAACACCGGGGAGCTGTTTTTT. Its translation is CASSSSGGANTGELFF.